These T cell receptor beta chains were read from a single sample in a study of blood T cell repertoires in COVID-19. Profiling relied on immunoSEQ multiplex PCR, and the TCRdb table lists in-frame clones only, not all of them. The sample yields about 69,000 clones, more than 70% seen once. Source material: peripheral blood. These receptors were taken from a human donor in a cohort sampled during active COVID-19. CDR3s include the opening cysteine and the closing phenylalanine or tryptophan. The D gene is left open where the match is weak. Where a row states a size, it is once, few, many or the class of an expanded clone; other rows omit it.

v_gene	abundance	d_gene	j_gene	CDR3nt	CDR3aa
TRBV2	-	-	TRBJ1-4	TGTGCCAGCAGTGAACTCGGGGAGCGTGGGCTGTTTTTT	CASSELGERGLFF
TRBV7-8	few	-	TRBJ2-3	TGTGCCAGCAGCTCCCTGAGGCTCACAGATACGCAGTATTTT	CASSSLRLTDTQYF
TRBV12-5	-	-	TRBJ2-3	TGTGCTAGTGGTTTCGGACTAAGCACAGATACGCAGTATTTT	CASGFGLSTDTQYF
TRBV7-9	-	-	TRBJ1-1	TGTGCCAGCAGCTTCGGAGGGCTGAACACTGAAGCTTTCTTT	CASSFGGLNTEAFF
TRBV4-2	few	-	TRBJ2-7	TGTGCCAGCAGCCAAGAACTGGGGCCCTACGAGCAGTACTTC	CASSQELGPYEQYF
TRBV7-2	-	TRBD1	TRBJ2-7	TGTGCCAGCAGCACTCGACAGGGTACCGACGAGCAGTACTTC	CASSTRQGTDEQYF
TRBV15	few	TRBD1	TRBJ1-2	TGTGCCACCAGCAGAGGACAGGGAGAGGATGGCTACACCTTC	CATSRGQGEDGYTF
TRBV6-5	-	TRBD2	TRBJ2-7	TGTGCCAGCAGGTCCAGCGGGGGGGGTTACGAGCAGTACTTC	CASRSSGGGYEQYF
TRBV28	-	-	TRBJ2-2	TGTGCCAGCAGTTTGAATCTAGCCCCTAGCACCGGGGAGCTGTTTTTT	CASSLNLAPSTGELFF
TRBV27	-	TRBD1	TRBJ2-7	TGTGCCAGCAGTTTATTAGGGGGGACAGGGGGCTACGAGCAGTACTTC	CASSLLGGTGGYEQYF
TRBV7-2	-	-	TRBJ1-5	TGTGCCAGCAGCTTAGTAGGCAGGAATGGCAATCAGCCCCAGCATTTT	CASSLVGRNGNQPQHF
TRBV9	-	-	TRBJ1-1	TGTGCCAGCAGCGTAGGCCCCCCAGTAGGGAGCGGCGGGGCTGAAGCTTTCTTT	CASSVGPPVGSGGAEAFF
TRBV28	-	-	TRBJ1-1	TGTGCCAGCAGCCCGGGGGGCGCGGCCCCTAACACTGAAGCTTTCTTT	CASSPGGAAPNTEAFF
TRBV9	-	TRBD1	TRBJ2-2	TGTGCCAGCAGCGTAGTGGGACAGGGGAACGCCGGGGAGCTGTTTTTT	CASSVVGQGNAGELFF
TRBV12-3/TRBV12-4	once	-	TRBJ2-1	TGTGCGGGGTCCAGCGGCTCCTACAATGAGCAGTTCTTC	CAGSSGSYNEQFF
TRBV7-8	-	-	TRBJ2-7	TGTGCCAGCAGCAAAGTCATCGGTCTAGACTACGAGCAGTACTTC	CASSKVIGLDYEQYF
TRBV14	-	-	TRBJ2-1	TGTGCCAGCAGCCAAGGACTAGACAATGAGCAGTTCTTC	CASSQGLDNEQFF
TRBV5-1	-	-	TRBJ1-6	TGCGCCAGCAGCGATATAGGGGATTCACCCCTCCACTTT	CASSDIGDSPLHF
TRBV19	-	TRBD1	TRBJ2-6	TGTGCCAGTAGTTTAAGGGGGCCAGGGGCCAACGTCCTGACTTTC	CASSLRGPGANVLTF